Sequencing of this T cell receptor beta chain was carried out in a study of T cells in Graves' hyperthyroidism and ophthalmopathy. Clinical symptoms, serum thyroxine and TRAb, thyroid ultrasound and orbital computed tomography together formed the diagnostic basis. This clonotype was detected ten times or more. The antigen remains unidentified. General study results and limits: Blood samples included most of the expanded thyroid clonotypes exceeding 0.001. Ophthalmopathy was identified by the model a median around 5.9 months ahead of onset.

V lost 2 bases and J lost 3, with 8 bases in between. The germline gives CDR1 KGHSH, CDR2 LQKENI. This CDR3 region has 14 residues. Using RNA transcripts as the source, TCR beta CDR3 regions were amplified. TCR CDR3 regions were first amplified by RT-PCR with HTBI primers. TCRdb reanalysed the multiplex PCR reads using MiXCR and keeps one entry per CDR3 protein. The table records some 600,000 distinct CDR3 sequences, around 14% of them present only once. This clonotype was sampled from a woman aged 25 to 39 with Graves' hyperthyroidism that later progressed to Graves' ophthalmopathy. The chain is built from TRBV18 and TRBJ1-3, with a tentative D call TRBD1 (5 bases). The sequenced sample consisted of blood. The CDR3: CASSPGADGNTIYF. As DNA, the CDR3 is TGTGCCAGCTCACCAGGGGCAGATGGAAACACCATATATTTT.